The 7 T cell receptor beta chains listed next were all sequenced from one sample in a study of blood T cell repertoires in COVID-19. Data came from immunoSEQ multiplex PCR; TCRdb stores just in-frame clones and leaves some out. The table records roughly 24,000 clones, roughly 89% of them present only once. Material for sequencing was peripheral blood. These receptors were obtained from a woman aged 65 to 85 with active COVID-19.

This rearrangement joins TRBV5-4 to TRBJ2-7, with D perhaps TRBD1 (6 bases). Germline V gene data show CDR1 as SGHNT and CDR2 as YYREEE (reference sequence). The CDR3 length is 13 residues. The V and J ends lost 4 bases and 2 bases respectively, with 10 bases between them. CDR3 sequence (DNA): TGTGCCAGCAGCCCGGGACACCCCTACGAGCAGTACTTC. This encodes CASSPGHPYEQYF.

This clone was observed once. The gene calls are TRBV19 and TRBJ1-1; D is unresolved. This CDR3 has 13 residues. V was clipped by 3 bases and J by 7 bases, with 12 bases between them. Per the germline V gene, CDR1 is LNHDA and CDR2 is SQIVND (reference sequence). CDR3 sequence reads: CASSIENSYEAFF. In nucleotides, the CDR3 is TGTGCCAGTAGTATCGAAAACAGCTATGAAGCTTTCTTT.

The CDR3 bases are TGTGCCAGCAGTCAGACACCTAACACCGGGGAGCTGTTTTTT. Its protein product is CASSQTPNTGELFF. V usage is TRBV7-9 and J usage is TRBJ2-2; no firm D call. The CDR3 runs 14 residues. V lost 6 bases and J 2 bases, leaving 10 bases between the germline ends. CDR1 is SEHNR and CDR2 is FQNEAQ in the germline V gene (reference sequence).

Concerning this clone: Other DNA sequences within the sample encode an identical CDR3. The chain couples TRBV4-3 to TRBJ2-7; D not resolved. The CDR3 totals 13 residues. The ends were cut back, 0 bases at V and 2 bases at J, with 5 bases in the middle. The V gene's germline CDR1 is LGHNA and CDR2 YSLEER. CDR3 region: CASSQDRAYEQYF. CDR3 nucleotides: TGCGCCAGCAGCCAAGATCGGGCCTACGAGCAGTACTTC.

CDR3: CASSEGSYYEAFF. The DNA for the CDR3 is TGTGCCAGCAGCGAAGGGAGCTATTATGAAGCTTTCTTT. The chain uses TRBV7-9 and TRBJ1-1, with D unclear. V gave up 5 bases and J gave up 7 bases, with 14 bases separating them. There are 13 residues in the CDR3. Germline CDR1 and CDR2: SEHNR and FQNEAQ (reference sequence).

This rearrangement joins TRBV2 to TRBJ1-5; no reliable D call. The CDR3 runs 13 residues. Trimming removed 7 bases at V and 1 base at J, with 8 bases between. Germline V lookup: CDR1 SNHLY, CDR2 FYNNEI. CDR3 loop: CASKRVSNQPQHF. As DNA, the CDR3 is TGTGCCAGCAAGAGGGTAAGCAATCAGCCCCAGCATTTT.

This chain's CDR3 is CASSTRVGPQETQYF. The CDR3, as DNA: TGTGCCAGTAGTACCAGGGTTGGGCCTCAAGAGACCCAGTACTTC. The chain has TRBV19 and TRBJ2-5, with D possibly matching TRBD1 (5 bases). V lost 4 bases to trimming and J lost 2 bases, with 14 bases between them. CDR3 length: 15 residues. The germline gives CDR1 LNHDA, CDR2 SQIVND (reference sequence).